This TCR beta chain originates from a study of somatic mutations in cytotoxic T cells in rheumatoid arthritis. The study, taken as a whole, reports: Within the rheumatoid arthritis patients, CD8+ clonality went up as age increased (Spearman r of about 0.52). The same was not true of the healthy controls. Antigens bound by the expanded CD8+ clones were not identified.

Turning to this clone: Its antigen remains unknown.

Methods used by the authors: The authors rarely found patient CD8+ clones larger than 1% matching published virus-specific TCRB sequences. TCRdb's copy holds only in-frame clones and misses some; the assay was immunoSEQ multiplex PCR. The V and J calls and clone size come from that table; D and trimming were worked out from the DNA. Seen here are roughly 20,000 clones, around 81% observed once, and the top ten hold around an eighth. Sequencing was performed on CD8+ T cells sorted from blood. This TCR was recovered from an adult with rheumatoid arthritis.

The CDR3 region is CASSSVTSGRLGGTDTQYF. In DNA form, the CDR3 reads TGCGCCAGCAGCTCCGTGACTAGCGGGAGGCTGGGGGGCACAGATACGCAGTATTTT. The V call is TRBV5-1, the J call TRBJ2-3; 13 bases fit TRBD2. The CDR3 is made up of 19 amino acids. Germline values: CDR1 SGHRS, CDR2 YFSETQ. Unmatched junction bases numbered 11, after V lost 3 bases and J lost 1 base. The full variable domain, completed using reference TRBV5-1 and TRBJ2-3, is KAGVTQTPRYLIKTRGQQVTLSCSPISGHRSVSWYQQTPGQGLQFLFEYFSETQRNKGNFPGRFSGRQFSNSRSEMNVSTLELGDSALYLCASSSVTSGRLGGTDTQYFGPGTRLTVL.